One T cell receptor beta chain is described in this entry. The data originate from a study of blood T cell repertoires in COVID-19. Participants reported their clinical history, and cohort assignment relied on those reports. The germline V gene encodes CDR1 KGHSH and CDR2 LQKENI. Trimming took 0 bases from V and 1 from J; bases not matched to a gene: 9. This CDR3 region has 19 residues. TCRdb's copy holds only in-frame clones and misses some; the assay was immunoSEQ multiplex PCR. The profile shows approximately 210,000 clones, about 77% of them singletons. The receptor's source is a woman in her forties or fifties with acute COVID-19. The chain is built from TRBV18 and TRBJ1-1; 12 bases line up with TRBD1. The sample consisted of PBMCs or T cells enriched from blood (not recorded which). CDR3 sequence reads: CASSPPKGQGALRNTEAFF. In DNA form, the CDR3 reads TGTGCCAGCTCACCACCTAAGGGACAGGGGGCTTTGAGGAACACTGAAGCTTTCTTT.